Shown below are 10 T cell receptor beta chains from a single sample sequenced in a study of T-cell reconstitution after alpha-beta-depleted transplantation in children. Overall study findings and caveats: T-cell counts and diversity at one year post-transplant came mainly from newly produced T cells.

These receptors are not linked to any known antigen. This sample's TCRbeta library carried unique molecular identifier barcodes. TCRdb re-called the PCR reads through MiXCR, storing one row per CDR3 protein. There are approximately 300,000 distinct CDR3 sequences in the sample; 6.5% to 9% occur only once, and about 9.3% lies in the top ten. The specimen comprised peripheral blood, sampled 360 days after TCRalphabeta/CD19-depleted stem cell transplant. The origin of the receptors is a female patient aged 2-9 years who had a stem cell transplant for Fanconi anemia, so the T cells may come from the graft donor.

In its sample, this clonotype was seen many times. The V and J genes are TRBV29-1 and TRBJ1-1; D unclear. The length of the CDR3 is 13 residues. Germline V CDR1 and CDR2: SQVTM, ANQGSEA. Trimming removed 7 bases at V and 1 base at J, with 13 bases between. DNA for the CDR3: TGCAGCGCCGGGCTCCTCGGGAACACTGAAGCTTTCTTT. Translating gives CSAGLLGNTEAFF.

The table lists this clonotype with a few counts. The rearrangement joins TRBV28 to TRBJ2-7; D is unclear. The CDR3 runs to 14 residues. Trimming stripped 4 bases from V and 5 bases from J, with 15 bases between. Germline CDR1 MDHEN, CDR2 SYDVKM. CDR3 nucleotides: TGTGCCAGCAGTTCCGCCGGCAGGCGCGACGAGCAGTACTTC. Translating gives CASSSAGRRDEQYF.

The chain carries TRBV29-1 and TRBJ1-1, with TRBD1 as a possible D gene (5 bases). With 6 bases removed from V and 4 bases from J, the gap between germline ends came to 18 bases. The CDR3 runs to 14 residues. CDR1 SQVTM and CDR2 ANQGSEA come from the germline V gene. This CDR3 reads CSVIRDPRGTEAFF. CDR3 bases: TGCAGCGTAATCAGGGACCCACGGGGCACTGAAGCTTTCTTT.

The J gene is TRBJ2-7, the V gene TRBV4-1; D might be TRBD1 (6 bases). The V gene lost 4 bases and the J gene lost 2 bases, with 12 bases spanning the gap. The CDR3 consists of 14 residues. Per the germline V gene, CDR1 is MGHRA and CDR2 is YSYEKL. The CDR3 sequence: CASSRPGATYEQYF. The CDR3 DNA reads as TGCGCCAGCAGCCGGCCAGGGGCCACCTACGAGCAGTACTTC.

This clonotype was picked up many times. The chain is built from TRBV20-1 and TRBJ2-3, with 9 nucleotides matching TRBD2. Germline assignment: CDR1 DFQATT and CDR2 SNEGSKA (reference sequence). Trimming removed 3 bases from V and 6 bases from J; junction bases left unmatched: 10. The CDR3 spans 15 residues. Here the CDR3 DNA reads TGCAGTGCTAGGATCCTGGCGGGGGGGCCTGATACGCAGTATTTT. It codes for CSARILAGGPDTQYF.

Ten or more counts support this clonotype. The genes are TRBV4-2 and TRBJ2-1; D remains unclear. This CDR3 comprises 13 residues. V was shortened by 3 bases and J by 8 bases, with 11 bases between the two germline ends. Germline V gives CDR1 LGHNA, CDR2 YNFKEQ. The CDR3 DNA follows: TGTGCCAGCAGCCATACTGTTTATTATGAGCAGTTCTTC. This gives the protein CASSHTVYYEQFF.

The chain is built from TRBV5-1 and TRBJ2-1; unclear D gene. CDR3 length: 15 residues. Trimming pared 2 bases from V and 10 bases from J, leaving 19 bases between. CDR1 and CDR2 from the germline V gene are SGHRS and YFSETQ. In DNA form, the CDR3 reads TGCGCCAGCAGCTTATTCACCGGAGTGCCGAGAGAGCAGTTCTTC. This encodes CASSLFTGVPREQFF.

This clonotype was counted a few times. The chain combines TRBV7-8 with TRBJ2-6; D gene uncertain. Per the germline V gene, CDR1 is SGHVS and CDR2 is FQNEAQ. V was trimmed by 1 base and J by 3 bases, leaving 13 bases between them. The CDR3 is 17 residues long. As DNA, the CDR3 is TGTGCCAGCAGCTTAGTCGTCCGTACTGATGGGGCCAACGTCCTGACTTTC. Translation: CASSLVVRTDGANVLTF.

This clonotype was seen at least ten times. The rearrangement uses TRBV7-2 and TRBJ2-3, with TRBD2 identical over 9 bases. This CDR3 has 18 amino acids. Trimming cost V 6 bases and J 2 bases; bases outside gene matches: 15. From germline, CDR1 is SGHTA and CDR2 FQGNSA. CDR3 loop: CASSFPPGTSFLTDTQYF. The CDR3 coding sequence is TGTGCCAGCAGTTTTCCACCCGGGACTAGCTTCCTCACAGATACGCAGTATTTT.

This clonotype has ten or more counts. V is TRBV27 and J is TRBJ2-7; unclear D gene. The germline gives CDR1 MNHEY, CDR2 SMNVEV (reference sequence). The CDR3 sequence is 15 residues long. V was cut by 5 bases and J by 3 bases, with 17 bases left in between. The CDR3: CASSLSKGFSYEQYF. The CDR3 DNA reads as TGTGCCAGCAGTCTGTCGAAAGGGTTCAGCTACGAGCAGTACTTC.